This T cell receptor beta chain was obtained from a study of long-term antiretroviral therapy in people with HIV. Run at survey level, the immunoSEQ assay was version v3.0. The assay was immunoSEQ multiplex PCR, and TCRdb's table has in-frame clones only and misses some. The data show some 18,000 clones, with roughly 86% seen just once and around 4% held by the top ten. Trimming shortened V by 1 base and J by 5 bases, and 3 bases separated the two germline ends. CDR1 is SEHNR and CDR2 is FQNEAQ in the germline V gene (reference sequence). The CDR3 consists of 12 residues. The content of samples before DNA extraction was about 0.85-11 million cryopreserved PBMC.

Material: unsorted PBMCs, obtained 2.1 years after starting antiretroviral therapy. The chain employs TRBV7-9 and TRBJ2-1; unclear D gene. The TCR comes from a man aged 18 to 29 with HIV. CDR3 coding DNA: TGTGCCAGCAGCTTAGGGAACAATGAGCAGTTCTTC. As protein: CASSLGNNEQFF.